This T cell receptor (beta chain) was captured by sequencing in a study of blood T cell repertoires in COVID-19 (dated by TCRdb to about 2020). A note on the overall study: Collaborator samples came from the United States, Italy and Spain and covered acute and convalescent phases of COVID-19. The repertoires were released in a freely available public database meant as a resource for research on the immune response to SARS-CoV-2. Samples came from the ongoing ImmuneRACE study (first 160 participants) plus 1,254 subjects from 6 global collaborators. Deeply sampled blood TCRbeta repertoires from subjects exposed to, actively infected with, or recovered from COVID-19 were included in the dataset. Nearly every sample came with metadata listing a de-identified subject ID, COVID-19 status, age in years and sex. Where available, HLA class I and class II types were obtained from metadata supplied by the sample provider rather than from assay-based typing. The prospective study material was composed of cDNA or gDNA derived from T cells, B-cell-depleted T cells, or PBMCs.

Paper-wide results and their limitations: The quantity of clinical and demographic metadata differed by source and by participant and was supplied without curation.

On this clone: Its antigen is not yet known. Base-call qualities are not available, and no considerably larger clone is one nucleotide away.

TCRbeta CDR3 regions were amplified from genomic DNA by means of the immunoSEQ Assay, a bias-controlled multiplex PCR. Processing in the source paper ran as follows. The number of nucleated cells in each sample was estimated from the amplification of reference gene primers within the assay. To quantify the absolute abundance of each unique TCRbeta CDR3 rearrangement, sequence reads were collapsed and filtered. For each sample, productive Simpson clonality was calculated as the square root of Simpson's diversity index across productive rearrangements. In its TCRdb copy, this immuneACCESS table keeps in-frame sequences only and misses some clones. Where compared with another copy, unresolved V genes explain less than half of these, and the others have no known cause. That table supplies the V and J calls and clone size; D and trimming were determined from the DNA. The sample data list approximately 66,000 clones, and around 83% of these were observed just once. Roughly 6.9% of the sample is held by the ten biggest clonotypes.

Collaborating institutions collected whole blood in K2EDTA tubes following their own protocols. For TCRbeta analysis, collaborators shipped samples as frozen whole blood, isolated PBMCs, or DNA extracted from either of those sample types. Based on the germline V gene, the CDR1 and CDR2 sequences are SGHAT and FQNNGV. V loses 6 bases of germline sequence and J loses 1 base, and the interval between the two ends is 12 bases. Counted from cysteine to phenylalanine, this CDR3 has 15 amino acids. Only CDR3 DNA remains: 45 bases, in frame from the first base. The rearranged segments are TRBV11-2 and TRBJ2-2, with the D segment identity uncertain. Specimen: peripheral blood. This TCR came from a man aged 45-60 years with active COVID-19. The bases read TGTGCCAGCAGATCCCCCGCGCGGAACACCGGGGAGCTGTTTTTT. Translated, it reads CASRSPARNTGELFF.